Shown below are 5 T cell receptor beta chains from a single sample sequenced in a study of T cells in tumors and immune-related adverse events. Method: immunoSEQ multiplex PCR; TCRdb's copy keeps in-frame clones and lacks some. The repertoire has more than 7,000 clones, about 95% of them found once; the top ten carry less than 2.5%. The sample in question was lymph node tissue, obtained from a patient treated with anti-PD-1 therapy. The origin of the receptors is a female donor with metastatic renal cell carcinoma.

The gene calls are TRBV18 and TRBJ2-5; maybe TRBD1 (6 bases). The CDR3 has 13 residues. CDR1 and CDR2 from the germline V gene are KGHSH and LQKENI. V shed 4 bases and J shed 3 bases, with 9 bases lying between them. CDR3 residues: CASSLGTKETQYF. In DNA, the CDR3 is TGTGCCAGCTCACTCGGGACAAAAGAGACCCAGTACTTC.

This sequence joins TRBV10-3 and TRBJ1-1, with 7 bases fitting TRBD1. The CDR3 runs 14 residues. J lost 1 base, V lost 6 bases, and 5 bases had no gene match. Germline assignment: CDR1 ENHRY and CDR2 SYGVKD. DNA of the CDR3: TGTGCCATCAGGACAGGGCGGGGGAACACTGAAGCTTTCTTT. It translates to CAIRTGRGNTEAFF.

The rearrangement uses TRBV7-2 and TRBJ2-2; a weak D match, TRBD2 (5 bases). The germline CDR1 and CDR2 sequences are SGHTA and FQGNSA. V dropped 5 bases and J dropped 4 bases, with 14 bases sitting between them. The CDR3 extends over 15 amino acids. The CDR3 spells CASSPNGMSTGELFF. The CDR3 bases are TGTGCCAGCAGCCCGAACGGGATGTCCACCGGGGAGCTGTTTTTT. Full variable domain (missing parts from reference TRBV7-2 and TRBJ2-2): GAGVSQSPSNKVTEKGKDVELRCDPISGHTALYWYRQSLGQGLEFLIYFQGNSAPDKSGLPSDRFSAERTGGSVSTLTIQRTQQEDSAVYLCASSPNGMSTGELFFGEGSRLTVL.

This chain links TRBV7-8 with TRBJ2-5, with D maybe TRBD2 (6 bases). The germline CDR1 and CDR2 sequences are SGHVS and FQNEAQ. The CDR3 extends over 14 amino acids. With 1 base removed from V and 1 base from J, the gap between germline ends came to 7 bases. The CDR3 DNA reads TGTGCCAGCAGCTTAGGGACTATCCAAGAGACCCAGTACTTC. This codes for CASSLGTIQETQYF.

The chain carries TRBV10-3 and TRBJ2-1; D possibly corresponds to TRBD1 (8 bases). Between the trimmed V and J ends, which lost 5 bases and 0 bases, there was a span of 17 bases. Germline CDR1 ENHRY, CDR2 SYGVKD. The CDR3 has 17 residues. The CDR3 bases are TGTGCCATCAGTAAGACAGGGGAGGGAAGCTCCTACAATGAGCAGTTCTTC. Its protein is CAISKTGEGSSYNEQFF.